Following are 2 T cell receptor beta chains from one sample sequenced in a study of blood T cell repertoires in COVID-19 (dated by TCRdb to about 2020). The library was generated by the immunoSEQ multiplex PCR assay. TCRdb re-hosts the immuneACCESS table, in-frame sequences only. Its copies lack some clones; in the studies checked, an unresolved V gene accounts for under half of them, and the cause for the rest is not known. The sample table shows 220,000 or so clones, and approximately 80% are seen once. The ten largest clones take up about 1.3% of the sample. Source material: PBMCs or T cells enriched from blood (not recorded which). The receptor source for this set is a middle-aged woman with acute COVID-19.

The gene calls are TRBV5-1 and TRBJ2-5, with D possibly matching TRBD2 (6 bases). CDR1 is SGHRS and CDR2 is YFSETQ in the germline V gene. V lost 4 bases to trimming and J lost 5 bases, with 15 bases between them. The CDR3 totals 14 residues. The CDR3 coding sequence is TGCGCCAGCAGCCGGGTTACTAGCTCGGAGACCCAGTACTTC. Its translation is CASSRVTSSETQYF.

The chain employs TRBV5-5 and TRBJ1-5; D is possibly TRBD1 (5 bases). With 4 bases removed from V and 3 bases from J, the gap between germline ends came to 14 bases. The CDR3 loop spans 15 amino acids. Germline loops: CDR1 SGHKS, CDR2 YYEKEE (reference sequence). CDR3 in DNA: TGTGCCAGCAGCGCGTTGGGGGGGGTCAATCAGCCCCAGCATTTT. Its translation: CASSALGGVNQPQHF. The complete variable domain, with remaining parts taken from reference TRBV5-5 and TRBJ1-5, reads DAGVTQSPTHLIKTRGQQVTLRCSPISGHKSVSWYQQVLGQGPQFIFQYYEKEERGRGNFPDRFSARQFPNYSSELNVNALLLGDSALYLCASSALGGVNQPQHFGDGTRLSIL.